What follows are 23 T cell receptor beta chains derived from one specimen sequenced in a study of read filtering for tumor transcriptome and immune sequencing (dated by TCRdb to 2020 to 2021). TCRdb records Illumina HiSeq 4000 as the sequencer. Starting from 400 to 450 ng RNA, TCR libraries were constructed with the Immunoverse kit using molecular barcoded adaptors that cover the alpha/delta and beta/gamma chains. In-frame beta chains were kept once TCRdb had trimmed the public reads at Q25 with fastp and called clones with MiXCR. For every CDR3 protein sequence, its rows merge into one entry that carries the most common genes and DNA. In all, the sample holds about 60,000 distinct CDR3 sequences, and approximately 15% of those were seen once. 45% of the sample belongs to the ten largest clones. Sequenced material: a population of CD138-negative cells sorted from bone marrow. The cell subset or site label on this specimen signifies: bone marrow mononuclear cells depleted of CD138+ plasma/myeloma cells by negative magnetic selection. These receptors originate from a donor at least 40 years old with multiple myeloma.

This sequence joins TRBV14 and TRBJ1-3; the match to TRBD1 covers 7 bases. The CDR3 is 15 residues long. Germline V gives CDR1 SGHDN, CDR2 FVKESK. Trimming cost V 4 bases and J 2 bases; bases outside gene matches: 5. Here the CDR3 reads CASSRQGGPGNTIYF. The DNA of the CDR3 is TGTGCCAGCAGCCGTCAAGGGGGCCCTGGAAACACCATATATTTT.

This clonotype has a count of ten or more. This chain connects TRBV21-1 to TRBJ2-1; the D segment call TRBD1 is taken from the table without a DNA check. TRBV21-1 is designated a pseudogene. This CDR3 is built from 18 residues. The CDR3 loop reads CASSNATRDRGSYNEQFF. The CDR3 DNA reads as TGTGCCAGCAGCAATGCAACCCGGGACAGGGGCTCCTACAATGAGCAGTTCTTC.

This clonotype has a handful of counts. The V call is TRBV27, the J call TRBJ2-7, with D tentatively TRBD1 (6 bases). This CDR3 is built from 13 residues. Germline loops: CDR1 MNHEY, CDR2 SMNVEV (reference sequence). Trimming took 5 bases from V and 0 from J, leaving 8 bases between them. The CDR3 nucleotides read TGTGCCAGCAGTGACAGGCCCTCCTACGAGCAGTACTTC. As protein: CASSDRPSYEQYF.

This clonotype occurred many times. The chain uses TRBV11-2 and TRBJ2-7, with TRBD1 as a possible D gene (6 bases). CDR1 is SGHAT, CDR2 FQNNGV, per germline. The CDR3 is made up of 14 amino acids. Trimming removed 5 bases at V and 6 bases at J, with 17 bases between. The CDR3 loop reads CASSRVRGGGEQYF. CDR3 DNA sequence: TGTGCCAGCAGCAGGGTCAGGGGTGGGGGCGAGCAGTACTTC.

This clonotype was counted ten times or more. CDR3 nucleotides: TGTGCCAGCAGCCCGTCAAGTATTTTATCCTCGAACACCGGGGAGCTGTTTTTT. Amino acid sequence: CASSPSSILSSNTGELFF. The V call is TRBV11-2, the J call TRBJ2-2; D gene ambiguous. CDR1 SGHAT and CDR2 FQNNGV come from the germline V gene. CDR3 length: 18 residues. Trimming shortened V by 5 bases and J by 0 bases, and 19 bases separated the two germline ends.

This chain joins TRBV9 and TRBJ2-1; 16 bases line up with TRBD2. The CDR3 runs 19 residues. With 2 bases clipped from V and 7 bases from J, the junction kept 12 bases outside the gene matches. CDR1 and CDR2 (germline): SGDLS, YYNGEE. This chain's CDR3 is CASSVKGTSGRGLLNEQFF. CDR3 nucleotide sequence: TGTGCCAGCAGCGTGAAAGGGACTAGCGGGAGGGGTTTACTTAATGAGCAGTTCTTC.

This sequence joins TRBV29-1 and TRBJ2-7; 10 bases fit TRBD1. This CDR3 contains 13 residues. V dropped 6 bases and J dropped 4; count of bases not matched to a gene: 6. Germline assignment: CDR1 SQVTM and CDR2 ANQGSEA. The CDR3 DNA reads TGCAGCGTGAAAACGGGACAGGGGTACGAGCAGTACTTC. It codes for CSVKTGQGYEQYF.

In this sample, this clonotype turned up many times. The chain has TRBV29-1 and TRBJ2-7; 7 positions agree with TRBD1. The CDR3 length is 14 residues. Germline assignment: CDR1 SQVTM and CDR2 ANQGSEA. V lost 6 bases and J lost 4; bases outside the gene matches: 12. CDR3 residues: CSVPTGVRPYEQYF. The CDR3 nucleotides read TGCAGCGTCCCAACAGGGGTCCGGCCGTACGAGCAGTACTTC.

This clonotype was seen a handful of times. The chain employs TRBV5-1 and TRBJ2-2; no reliable D call. V was trimmed by 0 bases and J by 2 bases, leaving 8 bases between them. Germline V CDR1 and CDR2: SGHRS, YFSETQ. This CDR3 contains 15 residues. The CDR3: CASSLDRANTGELFF. The CDR3 nucleotides read TGCGCCAGCAGCTTGGATCGGGCTAACACCGGGGAGCTGTTTTTT.

This clonotype came up many times. The chain combines TRBV5-4 with TRBJ2-5, with 8 nucleotides matching TRBD1. J lost 5 bases, V lost 0 bases, and 0 bases had no gene match. Per the germline V gene, CDR1 is SGHNT and CDR2 is YYREEE (reference sequence). The CDR3 sequence is 13 residues long. In nucleotides, the CDR3 is TGTGCCAGCAGCTTGGACAGGGGGGAGACCCAGTACTTC. This encodes CASSLDRGETQYF.

The V and J genes are TRBV5-1 and TRBJ2-7; 12 nucleotides agree with TRBD1. The CDR3 sequence is 15 residues long. CDR1 and CDR2 (germline): SGHRS, YFSETQ. V lost 3 bases and J lost 5; bases outside the gene matches: 6. The CDR3 sequence is CASSSGTGGAHEQYF. CDR3 DNA sequence: TGCGCCAGCAGCTCTGGGACAGGGGGCGCACACGAGCAGTACTTC. Looking up the rest from reference TRBV5-1 and TRBJ2-7 gives the full variable domain: KAGVTQTPRYLIKTRGQQVTLSCSPISGHRSVSWYQQTPGQGLQFLFEYFSETQRNKGNFPGRFSGRQFSNSRSEMNVSTLELGDSALYLCASSSGTGGAHEQYFGPGTRLTVT.

On this clonotype itself: A single base separates this from a much larger clone, so it may be a read error. The chain employs TRBV30 and TRBJ2-3; D uncertain. V was cut by 1 base and J by 4 bases, with 12 bases left in between. The germline V gene has CDR1 GTSNPN and CDR2 SVGIG (reference sequence). CDR3 length: 14 residues. This CDR3 is CAWSGGGRADTQYF. CDR3 sequence (DNA): TGTGCCTGGAGTGGTGGTGGACGCGCAGATACGCAGTATTTT.

This clonotype was recorded many times. The chain carries TRBV11-3 and TRBJ2-1; the D gene is possibly TRBD1 (5 bases). Germline V gene data show CDR1 as SGHNT and CDR2 as YENEEA. This CDR3 is built from 15 residues. The ends were cut back, 4 bases at V and 4 bases at J, with 14 bases in the middle. CDR3 nucleotide sequence: TGTGCCAGCAGCTCCCGACAGCAAGATTACAATGAGCAGTTCTTC. Residues: CASSSRQQDYNEQFF. The whole variable domain, filled in from reference TRBV11-3 and TRBJ2-1, reads EAGVVQSPRYKIIEKKQPVAFWCNPISGHNTLYWYLQNLGQGPELLIRYENEEAVDDSQLPKDRFSAERLKGVDSTLKIQPAELGDSAVYLCASSSRQQDYNEQFFGPGTRLTVL.

This clonotype appeared many times. The gene calls are TRBV3-1 and TRBJ2-1; 9 nucleotides match TRBD2. The CDR3 is 17 amino acids. Germline V lookup: CDR1 LGHDT, CDR2 YNNKEL (reference sequence). The ends lost 1 base at V and 7 bases at J; junction bases unmatched: 11. DNA for the CDR3: TGTGCCAGCAGCCAAGTCGTTTCCAGCGGGAGGCGGAATGAGCAGTTCTTC. Residues: CASSQVVSSGRRNEQFF.

The V and J genes are TRBV11-2 and TRBJ2-7; D is perhaps TRBD1 (6 bases). From germline, CDR1 is SGHAT and CDR2 FQNNGV. This CDR3 contains 15 residues. V was clipped by 3 bases and J by 2 bases, with 14 bases between them. The CDR3 DNA follows: TGTGCCAGCAGCTTGTCTGGGCAGGGGACCTACGAGCAGTACTTC. Translating it yields CASSLSGQGTYEQYF.

This clonotype came up many times. The chain employs TRBV12-5 and TRBJ1-1; D gene uncertain. Trimming took 8 bases from V and 0 from J, leaving 13 bases between them. The length of the CDR3 is 14 residues. Germline V gene lookup returns CDR1 LGHNT and CDR2 FRNRAP. The CDR3 loop is CASCPDLLNTEAFF. The CDR3 DNA reads TGTGCTAGTTGCCCTGACTTACTGAACACTGAAGCTTTCTTT.

Details on this clonotype: A much larger clone is a single base away; this may be a read error. The chain joins TRBV9 to TRBJ1-6; D unclear. This CDR3 is 14 amino acids long. V was trimmed by 7 bases and J by 8 bases, leaving 16 bases between them. Germline loops: CDR1 SGDLS, CDR2 YYNGEE. CDR3: CASGASQVDSPLHF. CDR3 sequence (DNA): TGTGCCAGCGGCGCTTCCCAGGTGGATTCACCCCTCCACTTT.

This clonotype was seen a handful of times. The rearrangement links TRBV7-2 to TRBJ2-5, with TRBD2 matching 12 bases. V dropped 1 base and J dropped 3; count of bases not matched to a gene: 18. Germline CDR1 reads SGHTA; CDR2 reads FQGNSA. This CDR3 is built from 21 residues. The CDR3 DNA follows: TGTGCCAGCAGCTTAGTAGGGTCAGCGGGGGTTACTAGCGGGAGGAAAGAGACCCAGTACTTC. Its translation: CASSLVGSAGVTSGRKETQYF.

For this clonotype: This may be a read error: a much more frequent sequence differs by one nucleotide. This sequence joins TRBV9 and TRBJ2-1; 8 positions agree with TRBD2. Germline loops: CDR1 SGDLS, CDR2 YYNGEE. The CDR3 length is 15 residues. The CDR3 nucleotides read TGTGCCAGCAGCGGACGTACTAGCGGTCACAATGGGCAGTTCTTC. Translated: CASSGRTSGHNGQFF. The variable domain in full, completed from reference TRBV9 and TRBJ2-1, reads DSGVTQTPKHLITATGQRVTLRCSPRSGDLSVYWYQQSLDQGLQFLIQYYNGEERAKGNILERFSAQQFPDLHSELNLSSLELGDSALYFCASSGRTSGHNGQFFGPGTRLTVL.

This clonotype was counted many times. J is TRBJ2-7 and V is TRBV27; tentatively, D is TRBD2 (5 bases). Trimming removed 0 bases at V and 2 bases at J, with 11 bases between. The CDR3 runs 15 residues. The germline gives CDR1 MNHEY, CDR2 SMNVEV (reference sequence). As DNA, the CDR3 is TGTGCCAGCAGTTTATCAACACCCGGGACCTACGAGCAGTACTTC. Translated, it gives CASSLSTPGTYEQYF.

The J gene is TRBJ2-1, the V gene TRBV20-1, with D tentatively TRBD2 (6 bases). Germline lookup yields CDR1 DFQATT and CDR2 SNEGSKA (reference sequence). This CDR3 spans 14 amino acids. V was pared by 6 bases and J by 8 bases, with 20 bases between. In DNA, the CDR3 is TGCAGTGCCGGCGGGACTCCCCTGCCCCATGAGCAGTTCTTC. This codes for CSAGGTPLPHEQFF.

This clonotype showed up many times. V usage is TRBV12-3 or TRBV12-4 and J usage is TRBJ1-1; a weak D match, TRBD1 (6 bases). This CDR3 spans 13 amino acids. Trimming took off 5 bases at V and 5 bases at J, with 12 bases between the two ends. Here the CDR3 reads CASSANRVTEAFF. Written as DNA, the CDR3 is TGTGCCAGCAGTGCCAACAGGGTAACTGAAGCTTTCTTT.

A few counts support this clonotype. The chain has TRBV7-2 and TRBJ1-5; D gene ambiguous. V dropped 2 bases and J dropped 2 bases, with 10 bases sitting between them. The germline V gene encodes CDR1 SGHTA and CDR2 FQGNSA. This CDR3 is 15 amino acids long. This CDR3 is CASSLYQVGNQPQHF. DNA of the CDR3: TGTGCCAGCAGCTTATACCAGGTGGGCAATCAGCCCCAGCATTTT.